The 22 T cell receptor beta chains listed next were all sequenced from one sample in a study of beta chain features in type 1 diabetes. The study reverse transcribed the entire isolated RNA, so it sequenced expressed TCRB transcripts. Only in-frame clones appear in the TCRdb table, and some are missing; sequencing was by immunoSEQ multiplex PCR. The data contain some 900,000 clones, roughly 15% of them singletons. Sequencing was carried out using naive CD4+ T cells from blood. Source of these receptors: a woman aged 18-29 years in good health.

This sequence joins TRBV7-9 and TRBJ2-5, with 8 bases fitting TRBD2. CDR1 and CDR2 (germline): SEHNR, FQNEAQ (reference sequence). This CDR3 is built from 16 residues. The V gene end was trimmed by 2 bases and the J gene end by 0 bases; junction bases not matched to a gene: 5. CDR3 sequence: CASSLWRGANQETQYF. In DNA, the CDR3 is TGTGCCAGCAGCTTATGGCGGGGGGCTAACCAAGAGACCCAGTACTTC.

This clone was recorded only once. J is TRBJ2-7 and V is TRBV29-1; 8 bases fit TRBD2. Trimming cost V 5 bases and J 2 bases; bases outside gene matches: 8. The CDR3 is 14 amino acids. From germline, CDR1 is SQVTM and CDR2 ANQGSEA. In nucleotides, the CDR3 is TGCAGCGTTTCCCCTCGCGGGAGGACCTACGAGCAGTACTTC. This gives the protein CSVSPRGRTYEQYF.

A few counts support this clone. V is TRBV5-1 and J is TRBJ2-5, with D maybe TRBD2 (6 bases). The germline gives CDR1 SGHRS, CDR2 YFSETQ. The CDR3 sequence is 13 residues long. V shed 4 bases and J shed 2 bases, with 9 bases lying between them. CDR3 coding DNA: TGCGCCAGCAGCGTAAGCGGGCAAGAGACCCAGTACTTC. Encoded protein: CASSVSGQETQYF.

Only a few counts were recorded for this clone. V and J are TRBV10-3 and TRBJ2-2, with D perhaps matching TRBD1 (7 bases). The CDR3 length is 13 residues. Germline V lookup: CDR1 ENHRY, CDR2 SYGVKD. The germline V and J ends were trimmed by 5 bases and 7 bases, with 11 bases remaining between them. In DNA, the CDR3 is TGTGCCATCAGTTCAGGGGGGAACGGGGAGCTGTTTTTT. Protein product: CAISSGGNGELFF.

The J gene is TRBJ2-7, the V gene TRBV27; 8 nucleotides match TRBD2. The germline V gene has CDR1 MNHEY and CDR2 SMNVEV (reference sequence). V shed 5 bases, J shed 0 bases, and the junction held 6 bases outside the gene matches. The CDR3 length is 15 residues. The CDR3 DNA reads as TGTGCCAGCAGTCTCCGACTAGCGAGCTCCTACGAGCAGTACTTC. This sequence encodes CASSLRLASSYEQYF.

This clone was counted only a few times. Here the CDR3 reads CASTIAGAYEQYF. CDR3 nucleotide sequence: TGTGCCAGCACCATAGCGGGAGCGTACGAGCAGTACTTC. V gene TRBV7-2 combines with J gene TRBJ2-7; 9 nucleotides agree with TRBD2. Germline V gene data show CDR1 as SGHTA and CDR2 as FQGNSA. The CDR3 consists of 13 residues. V trimming: 7 bases; J trimming: 4 bases; junction bases outside the gene matches: 5.

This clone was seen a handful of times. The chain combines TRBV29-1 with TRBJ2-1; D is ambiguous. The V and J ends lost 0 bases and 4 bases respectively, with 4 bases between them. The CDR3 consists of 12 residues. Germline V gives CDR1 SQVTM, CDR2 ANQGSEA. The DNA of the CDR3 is TGCAGCGTTGAAGACGGATACAATGAGCAGTTCTTC. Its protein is CSVEDGYNEQFF.

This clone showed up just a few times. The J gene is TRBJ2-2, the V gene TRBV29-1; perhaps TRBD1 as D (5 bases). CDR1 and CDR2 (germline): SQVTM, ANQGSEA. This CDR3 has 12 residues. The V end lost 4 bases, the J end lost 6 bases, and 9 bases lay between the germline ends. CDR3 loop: CSVGGLAGELFF. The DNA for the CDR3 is TGCAGCGTTGGGGGCCTCGCCGGGGAGCTGTTTTTT.

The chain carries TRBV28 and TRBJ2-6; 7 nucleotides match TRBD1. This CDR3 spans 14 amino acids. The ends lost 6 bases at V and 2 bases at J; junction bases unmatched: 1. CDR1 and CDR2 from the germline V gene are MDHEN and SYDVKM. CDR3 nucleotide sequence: TGTGCCAGCAGAACAGGGGCTGGGGCCAACGTCCTGACTTTC. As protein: CASRTGAGANVLTF.

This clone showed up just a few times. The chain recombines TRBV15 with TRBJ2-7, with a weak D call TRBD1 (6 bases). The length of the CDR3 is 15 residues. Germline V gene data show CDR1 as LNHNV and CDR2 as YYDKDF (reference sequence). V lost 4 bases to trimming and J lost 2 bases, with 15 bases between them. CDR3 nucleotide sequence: TGTGCCACCAGCAAACAGGGCGGTAGGACCTACGAGCAGTACTTC. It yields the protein CATSKQGGRTYEQYF.

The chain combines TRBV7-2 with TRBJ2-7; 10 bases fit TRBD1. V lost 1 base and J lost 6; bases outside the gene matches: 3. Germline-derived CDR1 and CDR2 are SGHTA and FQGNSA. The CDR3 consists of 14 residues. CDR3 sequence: CASSLVGTGVEQYF. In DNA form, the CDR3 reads TGTGCCAGCAGCTTAGTAGGGACAGGGGTCGAGCAGTACTTC.

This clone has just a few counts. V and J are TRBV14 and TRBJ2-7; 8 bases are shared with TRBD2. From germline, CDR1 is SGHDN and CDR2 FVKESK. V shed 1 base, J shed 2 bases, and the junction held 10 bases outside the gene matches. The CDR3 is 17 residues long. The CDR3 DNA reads TGTGCCAGCAGCCAAGCTATTCTAGCGGGCGGCGCCTACGAGCAGTACTTC. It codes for CASSQAILAGGAYEQYF.

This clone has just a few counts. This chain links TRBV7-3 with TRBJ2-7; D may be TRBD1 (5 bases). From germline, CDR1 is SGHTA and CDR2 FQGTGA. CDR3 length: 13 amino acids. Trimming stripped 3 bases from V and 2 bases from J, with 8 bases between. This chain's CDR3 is CASSFGQAYEQYF. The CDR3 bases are TGTGCCAGCAGCTTCGGACAAGCCTACGAGCAGTACTTC.

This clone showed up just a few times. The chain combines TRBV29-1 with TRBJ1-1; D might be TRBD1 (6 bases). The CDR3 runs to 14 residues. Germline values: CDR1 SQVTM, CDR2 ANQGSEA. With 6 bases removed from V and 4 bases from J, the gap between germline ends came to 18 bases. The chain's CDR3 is CSVPHGGGSTEAFF. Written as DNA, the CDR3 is TGCAGCGTGCCTCATGGGGGCGGAAGCACTGAAGCTTTCTTT. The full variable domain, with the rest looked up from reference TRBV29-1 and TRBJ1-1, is SAVISQKPSRDICQRGTSLTIQCQVDSQVTMMFWYRQQPGQSLTLIATANQGSEATYESGFVIDKFPISRPNLTFSTLTVSNMSPEDSSIYLCSVPHGGGSTEAFFGQGTRLTVV.

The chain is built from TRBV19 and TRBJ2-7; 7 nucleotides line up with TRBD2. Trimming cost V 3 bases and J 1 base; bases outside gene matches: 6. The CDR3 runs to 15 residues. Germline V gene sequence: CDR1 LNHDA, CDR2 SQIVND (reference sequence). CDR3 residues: CASSISAGKSYEQYF. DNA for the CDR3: TGTGCCAGTAGTATTTCAGCGGGGAAATCCTACGAGCAGTACTTC.

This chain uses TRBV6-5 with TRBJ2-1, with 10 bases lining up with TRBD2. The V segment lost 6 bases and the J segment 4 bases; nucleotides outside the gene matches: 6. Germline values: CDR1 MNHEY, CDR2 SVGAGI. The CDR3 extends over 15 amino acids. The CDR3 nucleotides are TGTGCCAGCAGACCTGGACTAGCGGCATACAATGAGCAGTTCTTC. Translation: CASRPGLAAYNEQFF.

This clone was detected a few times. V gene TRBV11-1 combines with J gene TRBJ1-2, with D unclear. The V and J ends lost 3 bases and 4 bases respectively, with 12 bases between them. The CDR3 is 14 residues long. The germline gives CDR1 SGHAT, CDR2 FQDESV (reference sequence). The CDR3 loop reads CASSLEFSGYGYTF. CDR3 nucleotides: TGTGCCAGCAGCTTGGAGTTCTCAGGCTATGGCTACACCTTC.

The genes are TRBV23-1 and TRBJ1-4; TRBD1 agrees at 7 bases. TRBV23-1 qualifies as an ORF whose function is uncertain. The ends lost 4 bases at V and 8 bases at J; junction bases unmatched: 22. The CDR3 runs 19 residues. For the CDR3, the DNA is TGCGCCAGCAGTCGAAGCCTATCCCGACAGCCACAACAGGGGGAAAAACTGTTTTTT. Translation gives CASSRSLSRQPQQGEKLFF.

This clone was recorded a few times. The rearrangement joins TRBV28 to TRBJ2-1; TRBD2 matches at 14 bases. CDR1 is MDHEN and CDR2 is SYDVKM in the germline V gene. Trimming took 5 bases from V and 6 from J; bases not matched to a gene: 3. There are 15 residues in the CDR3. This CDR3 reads CASSQTSGRGNEQFF. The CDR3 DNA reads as TGTGCCAGCAGTCAGACTAGCGGGAGGGGCAATGAGCAGTTCTTC.

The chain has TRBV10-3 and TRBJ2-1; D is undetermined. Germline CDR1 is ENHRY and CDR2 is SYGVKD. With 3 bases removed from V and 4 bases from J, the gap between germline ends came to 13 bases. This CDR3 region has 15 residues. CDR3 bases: TGTGCCATCAGTGATGTACCCCCTGGATACAATGAGCAGTTCTTC. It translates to CAISDVPPGYNEQFF.

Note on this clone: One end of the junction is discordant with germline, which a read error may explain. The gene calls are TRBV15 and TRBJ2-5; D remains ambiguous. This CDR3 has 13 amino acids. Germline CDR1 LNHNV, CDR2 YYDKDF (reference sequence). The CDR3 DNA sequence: TGTGCCACCAGTAGAGACACCGAAGAGACCCAGTACTTC. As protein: CATSRDTEETQYF.

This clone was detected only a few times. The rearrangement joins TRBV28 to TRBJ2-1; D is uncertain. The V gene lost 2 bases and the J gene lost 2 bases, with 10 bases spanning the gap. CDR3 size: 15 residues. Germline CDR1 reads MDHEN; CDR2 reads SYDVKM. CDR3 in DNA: TGTGCCAGCAGTTTACAGTCTAGGGCCTACAATGAGCAGTTCTTC. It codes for CASSLQSRAYNEQFF.